This TCR beta chain stems from a study of blood T cell repertoires in COVID-19. Germline-derived CDR1 and CDR2 are KGHDR and SFDVKD. This CDR3 spans 15 amino acids. The trim removed 4 bases at V and 6 bases at J, leaving 10 bases unmatched. The assay was immunoSEQ multiplex PCR, and TCRdb's table has in-frame clones only and misses some. The sample holds some 220,000 clones; approximately 86% are singletons and the top ten take around 6%. This receptor was taken from a human donor in a cohort sampled during active COVID-19. The material sequenced was peripheral blood. This rearrangement joins TRBV24-1 to TRBJ2-7; 8 bases map to TRBD1. The CDR3 nucleotides read TGTGCCACCAGTGACTCATCAGGGGGCTGGTTCGAGCAGTACTTC. Translation: CATSDSSGGWFEQYF.